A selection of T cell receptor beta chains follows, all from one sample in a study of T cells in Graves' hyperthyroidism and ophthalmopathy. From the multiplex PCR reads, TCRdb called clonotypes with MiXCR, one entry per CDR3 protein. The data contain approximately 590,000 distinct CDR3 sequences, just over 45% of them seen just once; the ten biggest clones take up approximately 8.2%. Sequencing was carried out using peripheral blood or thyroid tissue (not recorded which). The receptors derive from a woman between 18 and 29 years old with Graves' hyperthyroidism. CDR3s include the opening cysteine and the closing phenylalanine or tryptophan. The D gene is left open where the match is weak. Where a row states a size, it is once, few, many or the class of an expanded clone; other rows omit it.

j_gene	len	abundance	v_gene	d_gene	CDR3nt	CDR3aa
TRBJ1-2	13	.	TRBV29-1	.	TGCAGCGTTGAGCGGACAGAACCCTATGGCTACACCTTC	CSVERTEPYGYTF
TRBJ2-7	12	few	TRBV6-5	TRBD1	TGTGCCATCGGACAGGATTTCTACGAGCAGTACTTC	CAIGQDFYEQYF
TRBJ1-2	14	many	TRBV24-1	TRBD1	TGTGCCACCAGTGATTTTGACAGGGGTTATGGCTACACCTTC	CATSDFDRGYGYTF
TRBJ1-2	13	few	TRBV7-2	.	TGTGCCAGCAGCGACGACAGTTTCTATGGCTACACCTTC	CASSDDSFYGYTF
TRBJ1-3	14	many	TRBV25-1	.	TGTGCCAGCAGTTTCACCGTCTCTGGAAACACCATATATTTT	CASSFTVSGNTIYF
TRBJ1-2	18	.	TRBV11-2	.	TGTGCCAGCAGCTTAGAGACCTTCATTACAGCCTGGGGCTATGGCTACACCTTC	CASSLETFITAWGYGYTF
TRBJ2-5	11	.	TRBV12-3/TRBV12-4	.	TGTGCCAGCAGACAAGAAGTGACCCAGTACTTC	CASRQEVTQYF
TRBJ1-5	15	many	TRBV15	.	TGTGCCACCAGCAGAGGTTCCCAGGGAGGTCAGCCCCAGCATTTT	CATSRGSQGGQPQHF
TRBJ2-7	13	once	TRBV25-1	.	TGTGCCAGCAGCCCCGTCCTCTTTTACGAGCAGTACTTC	CASSPVLFYEQYF
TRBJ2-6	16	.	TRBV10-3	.	TGTGCCATCAGTGAGTCGGCAGGGACTGGGGCCAACGTCCTGACTTTC	CAISESAGTGANVLTF
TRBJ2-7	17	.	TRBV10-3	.	TGTGCCATCAGTGAGTCTATTTTCTCGGGCACAACCTACGAGCAGTACTTC	CAISESIFSGTTYEQYF
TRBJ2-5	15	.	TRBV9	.	TGTGCCAGCAGCGTTCGGGACACCACTCGTTTGGCCCAGTACTTC	CASSVRDTTRLAQYF
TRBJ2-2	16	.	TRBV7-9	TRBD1	TGTGCCAGCACCACGAGGGACAGGGTAAACACCGGGGAGCTGTTTTTT	CASTTRDRVNTGELFF
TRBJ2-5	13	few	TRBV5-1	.	TGCGCCAGCAGCCCCCGGTCCCAAGAGACCCAGTACTTC	CASSPRSQETQYF
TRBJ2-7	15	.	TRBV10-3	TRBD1	TGTGCCATCAGGACGGGACAGGGGAACGACTACGAGCAGTACTTC	CAIRTGQGNDYEQYF
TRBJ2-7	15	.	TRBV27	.	TGTGCCAGCAGTTTATTCGGTAGCGCGTCCTACGAGCAGTACTTC	CASSLFGSASYEQYF
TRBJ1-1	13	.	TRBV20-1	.	TGCAGTCTTCGGGGACGGGGGAACACTGAAGCTTTCTTT	CSLRGRGNTEAFF
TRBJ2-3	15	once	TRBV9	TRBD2	TGTGCCAGCAGCGTCCAGACTAGCGGGAGTGATACGCAGTATTTT	CASSVQTSGSDTQYF
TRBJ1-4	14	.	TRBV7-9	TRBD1	TGTGCCAGCAGCTTCGGACAGGGGGTTGAAAAACTGTTTTTT	CASSFGQGVEKLFF
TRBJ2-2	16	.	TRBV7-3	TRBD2	TGTGCCAGCAGCCCCTCGCGGGAGATGTTGACCGGGGAGCTGTTTTTT	CASSPSREMLTGELFF
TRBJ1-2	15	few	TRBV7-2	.	TGTGCCAGCAGCTTAGCCACGGAGGGGTCTTATGGCTACACCTTC	CASSLATEGSYGYTF
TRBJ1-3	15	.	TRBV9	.	TGTGCCAGCAGCCTCAGGGGAAGCTCTGGAAACACCATATATTTT	CASSLRGSSGNTIYF
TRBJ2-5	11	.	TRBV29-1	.	TGCAGCGTTGAACGGCCGAAGACCCAGTACTTC	CSVERPKTQYF
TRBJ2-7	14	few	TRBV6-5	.	TGTGCCAGCAGTTACTCGAATTTAAGAGGCGAGCAGTACTTC	CASSYSNLRGEQYF
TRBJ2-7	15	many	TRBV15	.	TGTGCCACCAGCAGGGGACTGCCCTACTCCTACGAGCAGTACTTC	CATSRGLPYSYEQYF
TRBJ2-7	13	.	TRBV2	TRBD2	TGTGCCAGCAGTAGGACTAGCGGGGGGAAGCAGTACTTC	CASSRTSGGKQYF
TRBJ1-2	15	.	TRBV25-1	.	TGTGCCAGCTCACCACCAAGGAGGGGATACTATGGCTACACCTTC	CASSPPRRGYYGYTF
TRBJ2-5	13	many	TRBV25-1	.	TGTGCCAGCAGTGGGGGCTTCCGGGGGACCCAGTACTTC	CASSGGFRGTQYF
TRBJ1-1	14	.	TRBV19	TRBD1	TGTGCCAGTAAGGAAGGACAGGGGGACACTGAAGCTTTCTTT	CASKEGQGDTEAFF
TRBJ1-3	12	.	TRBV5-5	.	TGCGCCAGCAGCCAATTTGGAAACACCATATATTTT	CASSQFGNTIYF
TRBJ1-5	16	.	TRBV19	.	TGTGCCAGTAAGGGGAGGAAAGGCCGGGGCAATCAGCCCCAGCATTTT	CASKGRKGRGNQPQHF
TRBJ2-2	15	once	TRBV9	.	TGTGCCAGCAGTTTAGACGGGACGAACACCGGGGGGCTGTTTTTT	CASSLDGTNTGGLFF
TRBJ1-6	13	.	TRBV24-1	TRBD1	TGTGCCACCAGTGACGCAGGGGGTTCACCCCTCCACTTT	CATSDAGGSPLHF
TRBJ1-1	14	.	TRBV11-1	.	TGTGCCAGCAACCTACAGGGAATGAACACTGAAGCTTTCTTT	CASNLQGMNTEAFF
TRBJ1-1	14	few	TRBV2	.	TGTGCCAGCAGTGCGGGACATATGAACACTGAAGCTTTCTTT	CASSAGHMNTEAFF
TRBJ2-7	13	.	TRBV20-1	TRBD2	TGCAGTGCTGGACCGACTAGCGGCGGCGAGCAGTACTTC	CSAGPTSGGEQYF
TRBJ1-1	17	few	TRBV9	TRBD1	TGTGCCAGCAGCCAAGGGGGAGCGGGACAGGGCAACACTGAAGCTTTCTTT	CASSQGGAGQGNTEAFF
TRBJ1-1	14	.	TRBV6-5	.	TGTGCCATCAGTTACTCAAGGGTCGGAACTGAAGCTTTCTTT	CAISYSRVGTEAFF
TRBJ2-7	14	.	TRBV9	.	TGTGCCAGCAGTGAGACAGATGGGTACTACGAGCAGTACTTC	CASSETDGYYEQYF
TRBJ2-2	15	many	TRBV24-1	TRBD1	TGTGCCACCAGTTGGACAGGAGCGAACACCGGGGAGCTGTTTTTT	CATSWTGANTGELFF
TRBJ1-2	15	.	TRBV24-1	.	TGTGCCACCAGTGCCAGCAAAAATCAGGGATATGGCTACACCTTC	CATSASKNQGYGYTF
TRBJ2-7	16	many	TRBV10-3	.	TGTGCCATCAGTGACCCCCTCCGGACGGCGGAACGCGAGCAGTACTTC	CAISDPLRTAEREQYF
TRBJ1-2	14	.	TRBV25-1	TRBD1	TGTGCCAGCAGTGCCGGGACAGCTGACTATGGCTACACCTTC	CASSAGTADYGYTF
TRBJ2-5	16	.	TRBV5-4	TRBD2	TGTGCCAGCAGCTTGGGGGGGATAGCGGGTCAAGAGACCCAGTACTTC	CASSLGGIAGQETQYF
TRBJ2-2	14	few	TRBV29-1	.	TGCAGCGTTCTGGTAGCGCCGAACACCGGGGAGCTGTTTTTT	CSVLVAPNTGELFF
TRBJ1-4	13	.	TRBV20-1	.	TGCAGTGCTAGCCGGGACGGTGGTGAAAAACTGTTTTTT	CSASRDGGEKLFF
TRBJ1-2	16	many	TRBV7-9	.	TGTGCCAGCAGCTTGAGGACAGTGTCGACTTACTATGGCTACACCTTC	CASSLRTVSTYYGYTF
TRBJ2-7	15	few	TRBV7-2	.	TGTGCCAGCAGCCATGTTGGGGGGCTAATCTACGAGCAGTACTTC	CASSHVGGLIYEQYF
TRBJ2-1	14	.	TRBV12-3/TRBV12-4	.	TGTGCCAGCAGTTTTGGGAGGACTTCCAATGAGCAGTTCTTC	CASSFGRTSNEQFF
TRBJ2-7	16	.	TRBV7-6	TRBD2	TGTGCCAGCAGCCCACAGAGCGGGGCAGAATTCTACGAGCAGTACTTC	CASSPQSGAEFYEQYF
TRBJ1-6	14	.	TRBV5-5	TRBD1	TGTGCCAGCAGCTTGTGGGCAGGGGGTTCACCCCTCCACTTT	CASSLWAGGSPLHF
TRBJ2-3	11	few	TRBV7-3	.	TGTGCCAGCACCCGCACAGATACGCAGTATTTT	CASTRTDTQYF
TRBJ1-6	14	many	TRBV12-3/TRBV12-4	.	TGTGCCAGCAGTACAGAGGAGCATAATTCACCCCTCCACTTT	CASSTEEHNSPLHF
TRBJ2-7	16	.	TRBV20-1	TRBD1	TGCAGTGCTAGAGACCGGGACAGGGGGTTTTCCTACGAGCAGTACTTC	CSARDRDRGFSYEQYF
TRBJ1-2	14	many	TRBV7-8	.	TGTGCCAGCAGCCCCACCGTGTCTGACTATGGCTACACCTTC	CASSPTVSDYGYTF
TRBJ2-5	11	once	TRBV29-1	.	TGCAGCGCCGGGGCCGGGGAGACCCAGTACTTC	CSAGAGETQYF
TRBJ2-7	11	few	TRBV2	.	TGTGCCAGCGAGGAGGGGACACCACCGTACTTC	CASEEGTPPYF